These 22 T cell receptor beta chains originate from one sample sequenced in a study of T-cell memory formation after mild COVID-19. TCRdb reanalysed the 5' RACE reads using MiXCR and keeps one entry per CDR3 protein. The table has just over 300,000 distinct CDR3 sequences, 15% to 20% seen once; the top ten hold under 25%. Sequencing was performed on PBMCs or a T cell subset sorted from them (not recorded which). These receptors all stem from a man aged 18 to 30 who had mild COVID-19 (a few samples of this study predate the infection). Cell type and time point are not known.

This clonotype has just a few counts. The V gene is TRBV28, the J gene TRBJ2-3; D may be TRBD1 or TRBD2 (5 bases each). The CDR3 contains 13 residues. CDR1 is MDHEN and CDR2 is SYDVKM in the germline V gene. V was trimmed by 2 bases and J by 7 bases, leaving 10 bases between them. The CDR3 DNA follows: TGTGCCAGCAGTTTAGGGGGAAAGTATACGCAGTATTTT. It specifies CASSLGGKYTQYF.

The CDR3 bases are TGTGCCAGCGCAGAACAGGAGTACGATTCACCCCTCCACTTT. It codes for CASAEQEYDSPLHF. The V gene is TRBV6-5, the J gene TRBJ1-6, with D perhaps TRBD1 (5 bases). CDR1 and CDR2 from the germline V gene are MNHEY and SVGAGI. This CDR3 spans 14 amino acids. Between the trimmed V and J ends, which lost 8 bases and 8 bases, there was a span of 16 bases.

CDR3 coding DNA: TGTGCCAGCACTCTTAGGGGGGCCGGAGAGCAGTTCTTC. This codes for CASTLRGAGEQFF. The chain recombines TRBV6-1 with TRBJ2-1; D may match TRBD1 or TRBD2 (6 bases each). This CDR3 comprises 13 residues. The V and J ends lost 7 bases and 10 bases respectively, with 17 bases between them. Germline loops: CDR1 MNHNS, CDR2 SASEGT.

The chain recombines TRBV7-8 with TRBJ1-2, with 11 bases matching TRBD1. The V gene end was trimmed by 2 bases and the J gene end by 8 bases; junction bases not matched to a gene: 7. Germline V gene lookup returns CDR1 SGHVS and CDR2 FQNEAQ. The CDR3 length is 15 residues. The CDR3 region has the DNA TGTGCCAGCAGCTTACAGCCGGGGACAGGGGGGGGCTACACCTTC. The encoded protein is CASSLQPGTGGGYTF.

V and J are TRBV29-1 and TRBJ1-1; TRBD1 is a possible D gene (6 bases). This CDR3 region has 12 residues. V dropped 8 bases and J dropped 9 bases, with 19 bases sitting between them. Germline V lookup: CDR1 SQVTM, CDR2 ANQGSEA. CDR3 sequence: CSLLPGARKAFF. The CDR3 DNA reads TGCAGCCTCCTCCCAGGGGCACGGAAAGCTTTCTTT.

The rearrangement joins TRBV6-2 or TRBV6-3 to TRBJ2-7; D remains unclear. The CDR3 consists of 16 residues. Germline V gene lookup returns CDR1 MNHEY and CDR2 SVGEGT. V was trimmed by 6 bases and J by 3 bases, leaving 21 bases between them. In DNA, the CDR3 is TGTGCCAGCAGCTCACAGAATACGTACGCTGTCTACGAGCAGTACTTC. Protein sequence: CASSSQNTYAVYEQYF.

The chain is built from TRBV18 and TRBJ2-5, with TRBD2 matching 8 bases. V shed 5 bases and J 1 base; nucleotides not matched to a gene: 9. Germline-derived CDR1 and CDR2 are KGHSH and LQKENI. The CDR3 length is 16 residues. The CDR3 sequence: CASSSRVAGLQETQYF. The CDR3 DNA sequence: TGTGCCAGCTCATCCCGGGTAGCGGGGCTCCAAGAGACCCAGTACTTC.

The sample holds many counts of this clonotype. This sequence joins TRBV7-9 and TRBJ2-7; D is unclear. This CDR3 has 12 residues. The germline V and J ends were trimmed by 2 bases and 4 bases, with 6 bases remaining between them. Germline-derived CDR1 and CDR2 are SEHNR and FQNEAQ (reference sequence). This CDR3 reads CASSLLGYEQYF. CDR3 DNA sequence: TGTGCCAGCAGCTTATTGGGGTACGAGCAGTACTTC.

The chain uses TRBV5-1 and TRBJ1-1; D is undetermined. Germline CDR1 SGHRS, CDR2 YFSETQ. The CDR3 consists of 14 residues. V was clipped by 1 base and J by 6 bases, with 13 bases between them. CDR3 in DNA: TGCGCCAGCAGCTTGCTATCGCTTTCTGCTGAAGCTTTCTTT. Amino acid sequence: CASSLLSLSAEAFF.

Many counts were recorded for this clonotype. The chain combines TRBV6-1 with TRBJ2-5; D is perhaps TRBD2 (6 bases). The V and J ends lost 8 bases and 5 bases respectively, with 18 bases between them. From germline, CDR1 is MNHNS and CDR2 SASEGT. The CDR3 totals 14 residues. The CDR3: CASQLELARETQYF. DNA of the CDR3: TGTGCCAGCCAGCTGGAACTAGCTCGGGAGACCCAGTACTTC.

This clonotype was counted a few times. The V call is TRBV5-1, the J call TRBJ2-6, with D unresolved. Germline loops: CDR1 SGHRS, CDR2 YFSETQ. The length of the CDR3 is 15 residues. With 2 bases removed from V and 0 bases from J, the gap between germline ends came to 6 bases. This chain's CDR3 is CASSFSGSGANVLTF. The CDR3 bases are TGCGCCAGCAGCTTTAGTGGCTCTGGGGCCAACGTCCTGACTTTC.

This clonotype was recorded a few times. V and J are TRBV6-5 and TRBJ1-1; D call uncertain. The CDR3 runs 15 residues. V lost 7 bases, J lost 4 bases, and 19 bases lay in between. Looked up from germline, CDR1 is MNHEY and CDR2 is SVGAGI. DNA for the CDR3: TGTGCCAGCATTTTTCGAGGGCCCGCCGGCACTGAAGCTTTCTTT. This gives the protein CASIFRGPAGTEAFF.

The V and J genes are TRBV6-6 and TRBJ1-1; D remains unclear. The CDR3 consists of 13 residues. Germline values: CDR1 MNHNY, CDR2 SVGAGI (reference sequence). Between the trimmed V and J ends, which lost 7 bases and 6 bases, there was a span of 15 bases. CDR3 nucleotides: TGTGCCAGCACCTGGGTCCTCCGGGCTGAAGCTTTCTTT. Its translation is CASTWVLRAEAFF.

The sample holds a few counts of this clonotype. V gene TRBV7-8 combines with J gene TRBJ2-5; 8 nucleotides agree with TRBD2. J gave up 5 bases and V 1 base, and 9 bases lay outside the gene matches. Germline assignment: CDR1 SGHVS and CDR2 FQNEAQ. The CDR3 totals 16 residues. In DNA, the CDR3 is TGTGCCAGCAGCTTAGTAGCCGGGACTAGAGAGGAGACCCAGTACTTC. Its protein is CASSLVAGTREETQYF.

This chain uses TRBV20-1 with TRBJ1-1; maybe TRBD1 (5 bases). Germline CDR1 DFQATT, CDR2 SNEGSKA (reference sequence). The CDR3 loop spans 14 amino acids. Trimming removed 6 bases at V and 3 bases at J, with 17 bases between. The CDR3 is CSARRGTGYTEAFF. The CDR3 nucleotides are TGCAGTGCCCGCCGGGGGACGGGATACACTGAAGCTTTCTTT.

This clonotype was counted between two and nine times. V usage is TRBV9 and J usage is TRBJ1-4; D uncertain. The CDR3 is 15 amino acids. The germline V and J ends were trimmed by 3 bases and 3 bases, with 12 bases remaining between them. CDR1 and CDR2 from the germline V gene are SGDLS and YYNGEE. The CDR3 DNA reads TGTGCCAGCAGCGCGTCCCCAAGGGCTAATGAAAAACTGTTTTTT. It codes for CASSASPRANEKLFF.

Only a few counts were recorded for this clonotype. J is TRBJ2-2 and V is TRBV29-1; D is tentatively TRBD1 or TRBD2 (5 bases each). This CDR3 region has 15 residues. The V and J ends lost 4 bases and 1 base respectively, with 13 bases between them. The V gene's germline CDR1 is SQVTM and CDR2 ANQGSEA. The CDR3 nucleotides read TGCAGCGTTGGAGGACGGGACGTGAACACCGGGGAGCTGTTTTTT. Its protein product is CSVGGRDVNTGELFF.

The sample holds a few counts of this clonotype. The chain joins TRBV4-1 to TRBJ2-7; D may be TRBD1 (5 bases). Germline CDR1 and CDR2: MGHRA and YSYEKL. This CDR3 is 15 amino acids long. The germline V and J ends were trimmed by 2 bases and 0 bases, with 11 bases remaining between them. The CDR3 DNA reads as TGCGCCAGCAGCCAATATCGACAGAGCTCCTACGAGCAGTACTTC. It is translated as CASSQYRQSSYEQYF.

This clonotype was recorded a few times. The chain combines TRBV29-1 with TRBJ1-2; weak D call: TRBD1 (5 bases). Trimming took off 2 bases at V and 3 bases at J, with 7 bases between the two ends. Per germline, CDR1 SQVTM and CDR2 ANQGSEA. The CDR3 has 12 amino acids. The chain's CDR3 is CSVERGDYGYTF. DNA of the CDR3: TGCAGCGTTGAAAGGGGCGACTATGGCTACACCTTC.

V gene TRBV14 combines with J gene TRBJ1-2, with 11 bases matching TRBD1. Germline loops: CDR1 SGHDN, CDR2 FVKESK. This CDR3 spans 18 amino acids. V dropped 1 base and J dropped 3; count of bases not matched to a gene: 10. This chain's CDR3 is CASSQVKDRGRLDYGYTF. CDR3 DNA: TGTGCCAGCAGCCAAGTGAAGGACAGGGGGCGCCTGGACTATGGCTACACCTTC. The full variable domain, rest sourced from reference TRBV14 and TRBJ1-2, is EAGVTQFPSHSVIEKGQTVTLRCDPISGHDNLYWYRRVMGKEIKFLLHFVKESKQDESGMPNNRFLAERTGGTYSTLKVQPAELEDSGVYFCASSQVKDRGRLDYGYTFGSGTRLTVV.

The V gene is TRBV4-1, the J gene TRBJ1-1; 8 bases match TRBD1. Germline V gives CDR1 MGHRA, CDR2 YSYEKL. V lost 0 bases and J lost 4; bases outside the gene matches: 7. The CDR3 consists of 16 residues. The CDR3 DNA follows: TGCGCCAGCAGCCAAGAGTACAGGGGGGCTAGCACTGAAGCTTTCTTT. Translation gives CASSQEYRGASTEAFF.

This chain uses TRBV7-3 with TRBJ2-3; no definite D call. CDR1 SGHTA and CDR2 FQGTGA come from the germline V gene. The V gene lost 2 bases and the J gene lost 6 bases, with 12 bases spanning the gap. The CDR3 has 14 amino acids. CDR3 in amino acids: CASSLRMETDTQYF. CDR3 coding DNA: TGTGCCAGCAGCTTACGGATGGAGACTGATACGCAGTATTTT.